This TCR beta chain was sequenced during a study of T cells after yellow fever vaccination. TCRdb re-called the 5' RACE reads through MiXCR, storing one row per CDR3 protein. This repertoire shows over 120,000 distinct CDR3 sequences, 5% to 7.5% found once; its top ten account for under 0.7%. This clonotype was seen more than once but under ten times. The germline CDR1 and CDR2 sequences are DFQATT and SNEGSKA (reference sequence). CDR3 length equals 17 residues. The gene calls are TRBV20-1 and TRBJ1-4; 9 bases are shared with TRBD1. Sample: CD4+ T cells sorted from PBMCs, taken 10 days after the yellow fever booster vaccination. The sequence came from a man younger than 40 who received the YFV17D yellow fever vaccine. In DNA, the CDR3 is TGCAGCTCAAGAGGAGGGACAGGGCTTGTAGCTAATGAAAAACTGTTTTTT. Its translation: CSSRGGTGLVANEKLFF.